Presented here are 23 T cell receptor beta chains from one specimen sequenced in a study of technical replicates of blood from several donors. Libraries were prepared by immunoSEQ multiplex PCR; TCRdb keeps only in-frame clonotypes and omits some of them. The repertoire consists of about 66,000 clones, with approximately 88% occurring once and the leading ten covering 4% to 5%. The sample consisted of PBMCs. These receptors came from a human donor in good health. Some clones in this sample may be carry-over from other donors' samples.

This rearrangement joins TRBV6-4 to TRBJ1-6; no reliable D call. V lost 3 bases, J lost 7 bases, and 7 bases lay in between. The germline V gene encodes CDR1 MRHNA and CDR2 SNTAGT. This CDR3 contains 13 residues. The CDR3 nucleotides read TGTGCCAGCAGTGATACAGTAAATTCACCCCTCCACTTT. Its translation: CASSDTVNSPLHF.

This clone was observed a handful of times. This rearrangement joins TRBV10-2 to TRBJ2-7; D is possibly TRBD2 (6 bases). This CDR3 has 13 amino acids. Trimming stripped 7 bases from V and 4 bases from J, with 14 bases between. The germline V gene has CDR1 WSHSY and CDR2 SAAADI. The CDR3 reads CASTGFGSYEQYF. CDR3 sequence (DNA): TGCGCCAGCACCGGATTCGGGAGTTACGAGCAGTACTTC.

In its sample, this clone was seen once. The rearrangement uses TRBV9 and TRBJ1-4; 7 bases map to TRBD1. Germline V gene data show CDR1 as SGDLS and CDR2 as YYNGEE. After removal of 2 bases from V and 3 bases from J, the junction contained 4 bases not matched to a gene. The CDR3 consists of 15 residues. Here the CDR3 DNA reads TGTGCCAGCAGCGTGCACGGGACAGCTAATGAAAAACTGTTTTTT. As protein: CASSVHGTANEKLFF.

This chain joins TRBV7-3 and TRBJ2-3; the D gene is possibly TRBD1 (7 bases). With 2 bases removed from V and 4 bases from J, the gap between germline ends came to 16 bases. Germline V gives CDR1 SGHTA, CDR2 FQGTGA. The length of the CDR3 is 16 residues. Written as DNA, the CDR3 is TGTGCCAGCAGCTTAGGCGGCCAGGGGGGTGCAGATACGCAGTATTTT. Translated: CASSLGGQGGADTQYF.

The chain joins TRBV6-5 to TRBJ2-5; the D gene is possibly TRBD1 (6 bases). CDR1 and CDR2 from the germline V gene are MNHEY and SVGAGI. Trimming removed 7 bases from V and 1 base from J, with 13 bases in between. This CDR3 comprises 14 residues. CDR3 sequence reads: CASTTWGPQETQYF. As DNA, the CDR3 is TGTGCCAGCACCACGTGGGGGCCCCAAGAGACCCAGTACTTC.

The rearrangement joins TRBV10-3 to TRBJ2-7, with 9 bases lining up with TRBD2. Germline loops: CDR1 ENHRY, CDR2 SYGVKD. Trimming took 3 bases from V and 2 from J; bases not matched to a gene: 5. This CDR3 is 15 amino acids long. As DNA, the CDR3 is TGTGCCATCAGTGACGCGACTAGCGGAGCCTACGAGCAGTACTTC. Protein product: CAISDATSGAYEQYF.

J is TRBJ1-2 and V is TRBV7-9; TRBD1 aligns across 9 bases. This CDR3 region has 13 residues. Germline CDR1 SEHNR, CDR2 FQNEAQ (reference sequence). Germline trimming cut 1 base from V and 12 bases from J; bases unmatched to any gene: 6. The CDR3 DNA follows: TGTGCCAGCAGCTTAGAGGACAGGGGATGGAACACCTTC. It is translated as CASSLEDRGWNTF.

The chain employs TRBV7-2 and TRBJ2-7, with D possibly being TRBD1 (7 bases). Per germline, CDR1 SGHTA and CDR2 FQGNSA. There are 15 residues in the CDR3. V was pared by 2 bases and J by 3 bases, with 14 bases between. The CDR3 region is CASSLISQGGYEQYF. The CDR3 DNA follows: TGTGCCAGCAGCTTAATCAGCCAGGGGGGCTACGAGCAGTACTTC.

The rearrangement links TRBV19 to TRBJ1-1; 10 bases match TRBD1. Germline values: CDR1 LNHDA, CDR2 SQIVND (reference sequence). Unmatched junction bases numbered 1, after V lost 5 bases and J lost 1 base. CDR3 length equals 14 residues. The CDR3 loop is CASSGDRGNTEAFF. CDR3 nucleotides: TGTGCCAGTAGTGGGGACAGGGGGAACACTGAAGCTTTCTTT.

This chain connects TRBV5-1 to TRBJ2-2; 8 bases align to TRBD1. Germline CDR1 SGHRS, CDR2 YFSETQ. This CDR3 is built from 14 residues. Trimming at V came to 4 bases and at J to 7 bases, leaving 6 bases not matched to a gene. The CDR3 spells CASSTDRVDGELFF. CDR3 bases: TGCGCCAGCAGCACGGACAGGGTCGACGGGGAGCTGTTTTTT.

This clone was counted once. This chain uses TRBV7-2 with TRBJ1-5; 8 positions match TRBD1. The CDR3 is 13 amino acids. With V trimmed by 3 bases and J by 8 bases, 3 bases remained unmatched. Germline lookup yields CDR1 SGHTA and CDR2 FQGNSA. CDR3 nucleotides: TGTGCCAGCAGCTTTGCAGGGGGCAAGCCCCAGCATTTT. Amino acid sequence: CASSFAGGKPQHF.

The V and J genes are TRBV5-1 and TRBJ2-3; 10 nucleotides line up with TRBD2. V lost 4 bases and J lost 8; bases outside the gene matches: 10. Germline V gives CDR1 SGHRS, CDR2 YFSETQ. The CDR3 consists of 15 residues. CDR3 nucleotide sequence: TGCGCCAGCAGCCCCGGACTAGCGGCTTATGGTACGCAGTATTTT. Protein product: CASSPGLAAYGTQYF.

V usage is TRBV13 and J usage is TRBJ2-7, with 7 bases matching TRBD2. After removal of 8 bases from V and 1 base from J, the junction contained 14 bases not matched to a gene. This CDR3 comprises 16 residues. Germline assignment: CDR1 PRHDT and CDR2 FYEKMQ (reference sequence). CDR3 loop: CASQKRGTTISYEQYF. The CDR3 region has the DNA TGTGCCAGCCAAAAAAGAGGGACTACCATATCCTACGAGCAGTACTTC.

V is TRBV30 and J is TRBJ2-5; TRBD2 matches 10 bases. V was clipped by 2 bases and J by 4 bases; unmatched bases: 7. The length of the CDR3 is 15 residues. The V gene's germline CDR1 is GTSNPN and CDR2 SVGIG (reference sequence). The CDR3 bases are TGTGCCTGGAGTTCCCTAGCGGGAGTGGGAGAGACCCAGTACTTC. Protein: CAWSSLAGVGETQYF.

The chain carries TRBV6-5 and TRBJ1-5; 9 bases are shared with TRBD1. Looked up from germline, CDR1 is MNHEY and CDR2 is SVGAGI. This CDR3 has 14 residues. Trimming removed 6 bases from V and 5 bases from J; junction bases left unmatched: 5. The CDR3 is CASRKRTGDQPQHF. CDR3 nucleotide sequence: TGTGCCAGCAGGAAAAGGACAGGGGATCAGCCCCAGCATTTT.

J is TRBJ2-3 and V is TRBV4-2; 7 bases fit TRBD1. From germline, CDR1 is LGHNA and CDR2 YNFKEQ. The CDR3 has 15 amino acids. The V gene end was trimmed by 2 bases and the J gene end by 1 base; junction bases not matched to a gene: 3. The CDR3, as DNA: TGTGCCAGCAGCCAAAATCAGGGGGGCACAGATACGCAGTATTTT. Translated: CASSQNQGGTDTQYF.

The rearrangement uses TRBV7-9 and TRBJ1-6; unclear D gene. CDR1 SEHNR and CDR2 FQNEAQ come from the germline V gene (reference sequence). The CDR3 has 12 amino acids. V was clipped by 7 bases and J by 7 bases, with 8 bases between them. CDR3 region: CASTEQNSPLHF. In DNA form, the CDR3 reads TGTGCCAGCACCGAACAGAATTCACCCCTCCACTTT.

This chain joins TRBV11-2 and TRBJ1-2; the D gene is possibly TRBD1 (5 bases). The CDR3 loop spans 14 amino acids. The V gene lost 1 base and the J gene lost 9 bases, with 15 bases spanning the gap. Germline CDR1 SGHAT, CDR2 FQNNGV. CDR3 nucleotide sequence: TGTGCCAGCAGCTTAGGGGGCGAGGATTATAGCTACACCTTC. Its translation: CASSLGGEDYSYTF.

The gene calls are TRBV4-2 and TRBJ2-7; the match to TRBD1 covers 10 bases. The germline CDR1 and CDR2 sequences are LGHNA and YNFKEQ. This CDR3 region has 16 residues. V shed 2 bases, J shed 3 bases, and the junction held 7 bases outside the gene matches. CDR3 region: CASSQRWGTGVYEQYF. CDR3 sequence (DNA): TGTGCCAGCAGCCAAAGGTGGGGGACAGGGGTCTACGAGCAGTACTTC.

This clone was seen once. This chain connects TRBV12-5 to TRBJ2-7, with D maybe TRBD1 (5 bases). Germline V gene sequence: CDR1 LGHNT, CDR2 FRNRAP. V was shortened by 6 bases and J by 0 bases, with 9 bases between the two germline ends. This CDR3 comprises 13 residues. Here the CDR3 reads CASGFDSSYEQYF. The CDR3 nucleotides read TGTGCTAGTGGCTTCGACAGCTCCTACGAGCAGTACTTC.

The V and J genes are TRBV6-6 and TRBJ1-2; 7 nucleotides align to TRBD1. Losses at the gene ends were 6 bases for V and 0 bases for J; bases not matched to a gene: 7. Germline-derived CDR1 and CDR2 are MNHNY and SVGAGI (reference sequence). This CDR3 has 15 amino acids. The CDR3 loop reads CASSSPTGTNYGYTF. The CDR3 DNA is TGTGCCAGCAGCTCACCGACAGGGACTAACTATGGCTACACCTTC.

V usage is TRBV5-6 and J usage is TRBJ1-2; tentative D call: TRBD1 (6 bases). CDR1 is SGHDT, CDR2 YYEEEE, per germline. Trimming took 2 bases from V and 1 from J, leaving 6 bases between them. This CDR3 contains 13 residues. The CDR3 region is CASSLQGNYGYTF. The CDR3 DNA is TGTGCCAGCAGCTTACAGGGTAACTATGGCTACACCTTC.

The CDR3 sequence: CASSQDGPSGSPDTQYF. The DNA of the CDR3 is TGCGCCAGCAGCCAAGATGGCCCTAGCGGAAGCCCAGATACGCAGTATTTT. The genes are TRBV4-3 and TRBJ2-3; 7 nucleotides agree with TRBD2. The CDR3 spans 17 residues. Germline trimming cut 0 bases from V and 4 bases from J; bases unmatched to any gene: 10. CDR1 LGHNA and CDR2 YSLEER come from the germline V gene.